Listed below are T cell receptor beta chains from one sample, sequenced in a study of Graves' ophthalmopathy and Graves' hyperthyroidism. Each CDR3 protein is one row after TCRdb ran MiXCR on the multiplex PCR reads. The repertoire holds approximately 410,000 distinct CDR3 sequences, with 15% as singletons. The sequenced material came from peripheral blood. Source of these receptors: a woman younger than 35 with stable Graves' hyperthyroidism. Each CDR3 is given with its conserved first and last residue. D genes are given only for firm matches. Clone sizes are given selectively: once, few, many, or a class where the clone is expanded.

>TRBV6-1|many|TRBJ1-5|NA
CASSEGGSQYHQPQHF
TGTGCCAGCAGTGAGGGAGGTAGCCAATATCATCAGCCCCAGCATTTT
>TRBV19|many|TRBJ2-7|TRBD1
CASRQFGNSGTGFYEQYF
TGTGCCAGTAGGCAGTTCGGGAACTCCGGGACAGGATTTTACGAGCAGTACTTC
>TRBV7-8|few|TRBJ1-2|TRBD1
CASSLAGTGSAKNYGYTF
TGTGCCAGCAGCTTAGCCGGGACAGGGTCAGCAAAGAACTATGGCTACACCTTC
>TRBV7-2|many|TRBJ2-7|NA
CASSSGPGESSYEQYF
TGTGCCAGCAGCTCCGGCCCAGGGGAATCATCCTACGAGCAGTACTTC
>TRBV4-1|NA|TRBJ2-7|TRBD1
CASSHSTGGLRSEQYF
TGCGCCAGCAGCCACTCAACAGGGGGCTTGCGATCCGAGCAGTACTTC
>TRBV7-2|many|TRBJ1-2|NA
CASSSSRRRLYGYTF
TGTGCCAGCAGCAGCTCGCGGAGGCGGCTCTATGGCTACACCTTC
>TRBV6-1|many|TRBJ1-5|TRBD1
CASGERDSYQPQHF
TGTGCCAGCGGTGAAAGGGACAGTTATCAGCCCCAGCATTTT
>TRBV29-1|many|TRBJ2-7|TRBD1
CSVTDRVYEQYF
TGCAGCGTTACAGACAGGGTCTACGAGCAGTACTTC
>TRBV7-9|NA|TRBJ2-7|NA
CASSLKDWAYEQYF
TGTGCCAGCAGCTTAAAGGACTGGGCCTACGAGCAGTACTTC
>TRBV11-2|many|TRBJ2-7|NA
CASSLVSTGDEQYF
TGTGCCAGCAGCTTAGTCTCGACAGGTGACGAGCAGTACTTC
>TRBV5-1|many|TRBJ1-2|NA
CASSLGSGRNYGYTF
TGCGCCAGCAGCTTGGGATCGGGCCGAAACTATGGCTACACCTTC
>TRBV12-3/TRBV12-4|many|TRBJ1-2|NA
CASSLRRGANGYTF
TGTGCCAGCAGTTTAAGAAGGGGAGCGAATGGCTACACCTTC
>TRBV29-1|many|TRBJ1-2|TRBD1
CSVEGGQGNYGYTF
TGCAGCGTTGAAGGCGGACAGGGTAACTATGGCTACACCTTC
>TRBV19|many|TRBJ2-7|TRBD2
CASSIDHRTSGRYEQYF
TGTGCCAGTAGTATAGATCACCGTACTAGCGGCCGTTACGAGCAGTACTTC
>TRBV3-1|few|TRBJ2-5|TRBD2
CASSQARGTSGAGTQYF
TGTGCCAGCAGCCAAGCCCGCGGGACTAGCGGGGCAGGGACCCAGTACTTC
>TRBV12-3/TRBV12-4|many|TRBJ1-2|TRBD1
CASSPRTGGSGGYTF
TGTGCCAGCAGTCCCCGGACAGGGGGCTCGGGGGGCTACACCTTC
>TRBV7-2|many|TRBJ2-2|TRBD1
CASSFLQGGGELFF
TGTGCCAGCAGCTTTCTACAGGGGGGTGGGGAGCTGTTTTTT
>TRBV19|many|TRBJ1-6|TRBD1
CASSPGQPNSPLHF
TGTGCCAGTAGTCCGGGACAGCCTAATTCACCCCTCCACTTT
>TRBV27|many|TRBJ2-7|TRBD2
CASSLRTAGGPYEQYF
TGTGCCAGCAGTTTAAGAACGGCGGGGGGCCCCTACGAGCAGTACTTC
>TRBV5-1|many|TRBJ1-6|TRBD1
CASSSGGTEYSPLHF
TGCGCCAGCAGCTCCGGAGGGACAGAATATTCACCCCTCCACTTT
>TRBV12-3/TRBV12-4|many|TRBJ1-2|NA
CASSEDPFGGYTF
TGTGCCAGCAGTGAGGACCCATTCGGCGGCTACACCTTC
>TRBV14|NA|TRBJ2-6|NA
CASSGIRGTGANVLTF
TGTGCCAGCAGCGGGATTCGGGGGACTGGGGCCAACGTCCTGACTTTC
>TRBV28|once|TRBJ2-7|TRBD1
CASGPWTGLFYEQYF
TGTGCCAGCGGTCCCTGGACAGGGTTATTTTACGAGCAGTACTTC
>TRBV6-1|NA|TRBJ2-7|NA
CASSAAGTLYEQYF
TGTGCCAGCAGTGCGGCAGGGACCCTCTACGAGCAGTACTTC